These T cell receptor beta chains were read from a single sample in a study of siplizumab effects on memory and regulatory T cells. TCRdb's table, derived via immunoSEQ multiplex PCR, lists solely in-frame clones and lacks some. Here the sample spans 56,000 or so clones, 95% to 98% being singletons. Sequencing was done on a sample of naive CD8+ T cells sorted from blood. The receptors were sampled from a human donor in good health. CDR3s include the opening cysteine and the closing phenylalanine or tryptophan.

v_call	j_call	cdr3_aa
TRBV6-4	TRBJ2-1	CATRGLAGDNEQFF
TRBV5-6	TRBJ2-2	CASSLLDTNTGELFF
TRBV9	TRBJ2-4	CASSAPGGRENIQYF
TRBV28	TRBJ1-3	CASSPTGVSGNTIYF
TRBV9	TRBJ2-1	CASSVEGTSIHEQFF
TRBV5-1	TRBJ2-1	CASSLGPANEQFF
TRBV19	TRBJ1-5	CASSISVTNQPQHF
TRBV6-1	TRBJ1-2	CASRDGLNYGYTF
TRBV30	TRBJ1-3	CASRAGQGAPSSGNTIYF
TRBV6-5	TRBJ1-1	CASSYVGGGGEAFF
TRBV5-6	TRBJ2-5	CASSAGTGPLQETQYF
TRBV2	TRBJ2-7	CASSDRTSSYEQYF
TRBV28	TRBJ2-3	CASSLLGVSGVTDTQYF
TRBV5-8	TRBJ2-3	CASSPLAVGTDTQYF
TRBV7-9	TRBJ2-1	CASSRSEGGRVNEQFF
TRBV23-1	TRBJ1-2	CASSQVGAGPTNYGYTF
TRBV5-1	TRBJ2-2	CASSLFPLTSGRSNTGELFF
TRBV5-6	TRBJ2-1	CASSLVSSGRGGEQFF
TRBV2	TRBJ2-7	CASTAGLAEIEQYF
TRBV27	TRBJ2-5	CASSLSYPPRETQYF
TRBV15	TRBJ2-1	CVTSPGLAGHAYNEQFF
TRBV7-9	TRBJ2-3	CASSFSGQGVADTQYF
TRBV27	TRBJ1-2	CASSWAGGAYGYTF
TRBV5-8	TRBJ2-2	CASSSTENTGELFF
TRBV15	TRBJ1-5	CATSVGPQPQHF
TRBV5-5	TRBJ2-7	CASSSNRGYEQYF
TRBV27	TRBJ2-1	CASRVSGSSYNEQFF
TRBV27	TRBJ2-7	CASTPRERLYEQYF
TRBV4-1	TRBJ1-2	CASSHEGTGGSNGYTF
TRBV6-1	TRBJ2-3	CASSESDLTDTQYF
TRBV7-9	TRBJ2-1	CASSLVWDEQFF
TRBV29-1	TRBJ2-7	CSVGPGRSYEQYF
TRBV6-5	TRBJ1-1	CASSPGGPTEAFF
TRBV9	TRBJ2-3	CASGQGGTDTQYF
TRBV5-1	TRBJ2-1	CASSPGLAGGSSYNEQFF
TRBV19	TRBJ2-7	CASSMLGKGYEQYF